This T cell receptor beta chain stems from a study of T-cell reconstitution after alpha-beta-depleted transplantation in children. The CDR3 is 12 residues long. Germline V gene lookup returns CDR1 SGHAT and CDR2 FQNNGV. The ends were cut back, 0 bases at V and 5 bases at J, with 5 bases in the middle. Preparation of the TCRbeta library was carried out with unique molecular identifiers. TCRdb re-called the PCR reads with MiXCR, one entry per CDR3 protein. The sample gives 610,000 or so distinct CDR3 sequences, approximately 30% of which show up once; 30% to 40% is in the top ten. This clonotype appeared a few times. The target antigen is unknown. Points from the study as a whole: About two months after transplant, alpha-beta T cells reportedly came from several hundred expanded graft clones.

Sample: PBMCs, taken before TCRalphabeta/CD19-depleted stem cell transplant. The TCR originated in a boy under two years old with Wiskott-Aldrich syndrome, due to receive a stem cell transplant. J is TRBJ2-7 and V is TRBV11-2; D is unresolved. In nucleotides, the CDR3 is TGTGCCAGCAGCTTAGAGCGCCACGAGCAGTACTTC. Translating gives CASSLERHEQYF.